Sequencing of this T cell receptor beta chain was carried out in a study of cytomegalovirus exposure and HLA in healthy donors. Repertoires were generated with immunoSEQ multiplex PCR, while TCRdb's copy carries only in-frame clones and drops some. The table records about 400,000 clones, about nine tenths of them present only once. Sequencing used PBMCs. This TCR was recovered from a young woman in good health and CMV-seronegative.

The CDR3, as DNA: TGTGCCACCAGCAGAGATGCGAGGGAGGGTAGCAATCAGCCCCAGCATTTT. Translation gives CATSRDAREGSNQPQHF. The rearrangement uses TRBV15 and TRBJ1-5; D gene uncertain. The CDR3 is 17 residues long. Trimming removed 0 bases from V and 0 bases from J, with 12 bases in between. The germline V gene has CDR1 LNHNV and CDR2 YYDKDF (reference sequence).